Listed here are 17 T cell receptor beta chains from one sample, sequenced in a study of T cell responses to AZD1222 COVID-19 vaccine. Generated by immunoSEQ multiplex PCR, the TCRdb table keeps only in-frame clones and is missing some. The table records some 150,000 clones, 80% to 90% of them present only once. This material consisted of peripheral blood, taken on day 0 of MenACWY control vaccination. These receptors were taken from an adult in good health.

The CDR3 region has the DNA TGTGCCAGTAGTATACTGGCAGGGGGGAACACTGAAGCTTTCTTT. Protein: CASSILAGGNTEAFF. The chain joins TRBV19 to TRBJ1-1; 7 bases agree with TRBD1. Looked up from germline, CDR1 is LNHDA and CDR2 is SQIVND (reference sequence). This CDR3 has 15 amino acids. V lost 2 bases and J lost 1; bases outside the gene matches: 4.

The CDR3, as DNA: TGTGCCAGCAGTTTAATTAGGGGTCGACATTCACCCCTCCACTTT. The encoded protein is CASSLIRGRHSPLHF. This chain uses TRBV27 with TRBJ1-6; TRBD1 might be the D (5 bases). Trimming left V 2 bases short and J 8 bases short, with 13 bases between. The CDR3 totals 15 residues. Germline V gene sequence: CDR1 MNHEY, CDR2 SMNVEV (reference sequence).

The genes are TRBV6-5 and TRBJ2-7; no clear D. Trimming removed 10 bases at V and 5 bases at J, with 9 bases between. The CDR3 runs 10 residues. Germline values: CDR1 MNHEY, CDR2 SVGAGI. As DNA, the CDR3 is TGTGCCATCCGCCCACACGAGCAGTACGTC. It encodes CAIRPHEQYV.

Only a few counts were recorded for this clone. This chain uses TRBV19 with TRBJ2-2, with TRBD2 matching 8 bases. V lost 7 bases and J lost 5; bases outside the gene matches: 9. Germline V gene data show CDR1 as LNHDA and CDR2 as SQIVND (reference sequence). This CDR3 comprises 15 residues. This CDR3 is CASTGTSPSTGELFF. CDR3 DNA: TGTGCCAGTACCGGGACTAGTCCTAGTACCGGGGAGCTGTTTTTT.

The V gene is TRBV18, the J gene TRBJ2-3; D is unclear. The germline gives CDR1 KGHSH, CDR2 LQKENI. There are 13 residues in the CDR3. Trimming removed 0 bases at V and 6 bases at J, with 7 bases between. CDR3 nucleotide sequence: TGTGCCAGCTCACCACCCACAGTGGATACGCAGTATTTT. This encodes CASSPPTVDTQYF.

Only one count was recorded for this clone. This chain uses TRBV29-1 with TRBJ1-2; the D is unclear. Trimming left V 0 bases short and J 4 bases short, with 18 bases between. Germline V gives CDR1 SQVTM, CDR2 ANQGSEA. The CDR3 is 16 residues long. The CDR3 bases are TGCAGCGTTGAAGATCCCCGAGACACACTAAGCTATGGCTACACCTTC. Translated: CSVEDPRDTLSYGYTF. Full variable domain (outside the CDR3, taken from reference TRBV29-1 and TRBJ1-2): SAVISQKPSRDICQRGTSLTIQCQVDSQVTMMFWYRQQPGQSLTLIATANQGSEATYESGFVIDKFPISRPNLTFSTLTVSNMSPEDSSIYLCSVEDPRDTLSYGYTFGSGTRLTVV.

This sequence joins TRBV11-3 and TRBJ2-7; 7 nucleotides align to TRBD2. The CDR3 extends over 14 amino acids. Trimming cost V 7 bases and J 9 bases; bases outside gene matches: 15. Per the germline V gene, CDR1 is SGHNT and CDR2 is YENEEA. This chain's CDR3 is CASTPQSSGGVQYF. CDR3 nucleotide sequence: TGTGCCAGCACTCCCCAGAGCAGTGGGGGGGTGCAGTACTTC.

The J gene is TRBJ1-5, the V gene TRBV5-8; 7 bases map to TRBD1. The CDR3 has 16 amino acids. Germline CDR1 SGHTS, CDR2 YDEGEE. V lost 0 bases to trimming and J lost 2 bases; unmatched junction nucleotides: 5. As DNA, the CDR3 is TGTGCCAGCAGCTTGGGGACCACAGGGGGCAATCAGCCCCAGCATTTT. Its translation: CASSLGTTGGNQPQHF.

CDR3 sequence: CAISEGTSFENQETQYF. CDR3 DNA sequence: TGTGCCATCAGTGAGGGCACTAGCTTTGAAAACCAAGAGACCCAGTACTTC. The chain employs TRBV10-3 and TRBJ2-5; D is perhaps TRBD2 (6 bases). Germline values: CDR1 ENHRY, CDR2 SYGVKD. Trimming cost V 2 bases and J 0 bases, with 16 bases left between them. This CDR3 is built from 17 residues.

The CDR3, as DNA: TGTGCCAGTAGCACCCGACAGGTCCGAACTAATGAAAAACTGTTTTTT. It yields the protein CASSTRQVRTNEKLFF. The chain recombines TRBV19 with TRBJ1-4; the D gene is possibly TRBD1 (6 bases). In germline, CDR1 is LNHDA, CDR2 SQIVND (reference sequence). V was shortened by 6 bases and J by 1 base, with 15 bases between the two germline ends. CDR3 length equals 16 residues.

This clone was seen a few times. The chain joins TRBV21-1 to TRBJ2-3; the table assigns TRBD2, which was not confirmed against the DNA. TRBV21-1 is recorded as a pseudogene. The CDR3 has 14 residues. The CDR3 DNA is TGTGCCAGCAGCAAGAACCCGGGAACAGATACGCAGTATTTT. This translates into CASSKNPGTDTQYF.

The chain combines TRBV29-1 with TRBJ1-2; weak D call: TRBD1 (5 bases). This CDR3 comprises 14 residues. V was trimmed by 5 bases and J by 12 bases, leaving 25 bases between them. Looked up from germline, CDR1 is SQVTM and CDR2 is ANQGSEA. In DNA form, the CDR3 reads TGCAGCGTTCGGACGGGGGTGATAGCTGGGGGACACACCTTC. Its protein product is CSVRTGVIAGGHTF.

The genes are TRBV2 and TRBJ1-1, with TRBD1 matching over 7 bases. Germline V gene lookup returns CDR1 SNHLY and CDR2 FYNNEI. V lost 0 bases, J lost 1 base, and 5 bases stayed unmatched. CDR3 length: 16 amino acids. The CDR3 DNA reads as TGTGCCAGCAGTGAAGCTCTCCCAGGGGGGAACACTGAAGCTTTCTTT. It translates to CASSEALPGGNTEAFF.

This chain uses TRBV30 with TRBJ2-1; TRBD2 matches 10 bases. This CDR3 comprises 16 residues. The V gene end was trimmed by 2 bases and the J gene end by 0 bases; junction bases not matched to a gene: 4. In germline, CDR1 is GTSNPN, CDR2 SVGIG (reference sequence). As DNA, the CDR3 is TGTGCCTGGAGTTGGCCTAGCGGGAGCTCCTACAATGAGCAGTTCTTC. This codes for CAWSWPSGSSYNEQFF.

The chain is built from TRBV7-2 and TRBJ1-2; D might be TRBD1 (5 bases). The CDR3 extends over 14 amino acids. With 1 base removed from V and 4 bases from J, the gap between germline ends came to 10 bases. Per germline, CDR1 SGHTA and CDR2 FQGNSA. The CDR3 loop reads CASSLDHGGYGYTF. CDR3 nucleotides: TGTGCCAGCAGCTTAGACCACGGGGGCTATGGCTACACCTTC.

This chain's CDR3 is CASRWGISGNTIYF. CDR3 in DNA: TGTGCCAGCCGATGGGGCATCTCTGGAAACACCATATATTTT. The chain links TRBV6-6 to TRBJ1-3; perhaps TRBD1 as D (5 bases). CDR1 and CDR2 (germline): MNHNY, SVGAGI (reference sequence). This CDR3 has 14 amino acids. V was pared by 8 bases and J by 0 bases, with 11 bases between.

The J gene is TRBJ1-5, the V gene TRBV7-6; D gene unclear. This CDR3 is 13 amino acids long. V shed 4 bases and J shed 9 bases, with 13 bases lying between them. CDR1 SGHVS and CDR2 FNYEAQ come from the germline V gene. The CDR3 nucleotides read TGTGCCAGCAGCTCCCTACCTCGCAGGCCCCAGCATTTT. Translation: CASSSLPRRPQHF.